These 20 T cell receptor beta chains came from one sample sequenced in a study of beta chain features in type 1 diabetes. All of the isolated RNA was reverse transcribed, so expressed TCRB transcripts were sequenced. Produced via immunoSEQ multiplex PCR; TCRdb's table is partial and in-frame only. The sample has 500,000 to 700,000 clones, roughly a sixth seen once. The sequencing sample was made of naive CD4+ T cells from blood. These receptors originate from a man aged 18 to 30 in good health.

This clone was seen only a few times. This chain connects TRBV2 to TRBJ2-7; 9 bases map to TRBD1. After removal of 4 bases from V and 4 bases from J, the junction contained 5 bases not matched to a gene. Germline V gene lookup returns CDR1 SNHLY and CDR2 FYNNEI. This CDR3 is 14 amino acids long. The CDR3: CASSADRGRYEQYF. DNA for the CDR3: TGTGCCAGCAGTGCTGACAGGGGGAGATACGAGCAGTACTTC.

This clone was observed a few times. The V call is TRBV4-3, the J call TRBJ1-3, with 7 bases lining up with TRBD1. The CDR3 has 18 amino acids. The junction had 8 bases not matched to a gene; V was cut back by 0 bases and J by 0 bases. Germline values: CDR1 LGHNA, CDR2 YSLEER. The DNA for the CDR3 is TGCGCCAGCAGCCAAGACCACCAAGACAGGGTCTCTGGAAACACCATATATTTT. Its protein product is CASSQDHQDRVSGNTIYF.

The chain recombines TRBV9 with TRBJ1-6; D may be TRBD1 (6 bases). Trimming shortened V by 6 bases and J by 9 bases, and 10 bases separated the two germline ends. Germline V lookup: CDR1 SGDLS, CDR2 YYNGEE. The CDR3 has 12 amino acids. Here the CDR3 DNA reads TGTGCCAGCAAGGGGGATTTTTCACCCCTCCACTTT. Translating it yields CASKGDFSPLHF.

This clone was counted between two and nine times. Different DNA sequences within this sample yield the same CDR3. The chain links TRBV7-9 to TRBJ1-1, with 8 nucleotides matching TRBD1. The junction had 4 bases not matched to a gene; V was cut back by 5 bases and J by 2 bases. From germline, CDR1 is SEHNR and CDR2 FQNEAQ (reference sequence). The CDR3 covers 14 residues. The CDR3 sequence: CASSPQGANTEAFF. The CDR3 DNA reads TGTGCCAGCAGCCCGCAGGGGGCAAACACTGAAGCTTTCTTT. Full variable domain (outside the CDR3, taken from reference TRBV7-9 and TRBJ1-1): DTGVSQNPRHKITKRGQNVTFRCDPISEHNRLYWYRQTLGQGPEFLTYFQNEAQLEKSRLLSDRFSAERPKGSFSTLEIQRTEQGDSAMYLCASSPQGANTEAFFGQGTRLTVV.

The chain carries TRBV18 and TRBJ2-7; D is undetermined. V lost 3 bases to trimming and J lost 2 bases, with 11 bases between them. The CDR3 length is 14 residues. CDR1 KGHSH and CDR2 LQKENI come from the germline V gene. The CDR3 here is CASSPPWGPYEQYF. CDR3 bases: TGTGCCAGCTCACCCCCTTGGGGTCCCTACGAGCAGTACTTC.

There are a few counts of this clone. This chain connects TRBV20-1 to TRBJ2-7; D call uncertain. Germline V gene data show CDR1 as DFQATT and CDR2 as SNEGSKA (reference sequence). V lost 0 bases to trimming and J lost 9 bases, with 9 bases between them. The CDR3 has 11 amino acids. CDR3 in amino acids: CSARDQFGQYF. The CDR3 bases are TGCAGTGCTAGAGATCAGTTCGGGCAGTACTTC.

This clone was seen a handful of times. This chain links TRBV9 with TRBJ2-1; 8 bases are shared with TRBD2. From germline, CDR1 is SGDLS and CDR2 YYNGEE. J was trimmed by 9 bases and V by 1 base; bases with no gene match: 6. The CDR3 totals 14 residues. DNA for the CDR3: TGTGCCAGCAGCGTACCGGGACTAGAGGTTGAGCAGTTCTTC. This gives the protein CASSVPGLEVEQFF.

This rearrangement joins TRBV7-2 to TRBJ1-6; a weak D match, TRBD1 (5 bases). The CDR3 spans 18 residues. Trimming cost V 0 bases and J 0 bases, with 12 bases left between them. Germline CDR1 reads SGHTA; CDR2 reads FQGNSA. The CDR3 DNA follows: TGTGCCAGCAGCTTAGCGCGGGGCACGAGCTCCTATAATTCACCCCTCCACTTT. Translated: CASSLARGTSSYNSPLHF.

The V gene is TRBV5-1, the J gene TRBJ2-1; 9 positions agree with TRBD1. V gave up 6 bases and J gave up 4 bases; unmatched junction bases: 5. The V gene's germline CDR1 is SGHRS and CDR2 YFSETQ. This CDR3 is 14 amino acids long. DNA for the CDR3: TGCGCCAGCAAAAGACAGGGGGAGTACAATGAGCAGTTCTTC. Its translation: CASKRQGEYNEQFF. The whole variable domain, filled in from reference TRBV5-1 and TRBJ2-1, reads KAGVTQTPRYLIKTRGQQVTLSCSPISGHRSVSWYQQTPGQGLQFLFEYFSETQRNKGNFPGRFSGRQFSNSRSEMNVSTLELGDSALYLCASKRQGEYNEQFFGPGTRLTVL.

This clone was detected a few times. The chain links TRBV29-1 to TRBJ2-1, with TRBD2 matching over 12 bases. CDR3 size: 14 residues. J was trimmed by 7 bases and V by 7 bases; bases with no gene match: 8. CDR1 is SQVTM, CDR2 ANQGSEA, per germline. Here the CDR3 reads CSAVGTSGLNEQFF. For the CDR3, the DNA is TGCAGCGCGGTTGGGACTAGCGGGCTGAATGAGCAGTTCTTC.

This clone was counted a few times. The V and J genes are TRBV2 and TRBJ2-5; TRBD1 might be the D (5 bases). Trimming removed 7 bases from V and 0 bases from J, with 12 bases in between. The germline V gene has CDR1 SNHLY and CDR2 FYNNEI. The CDR3 spans 14 residues. CDR3 sequence (DNA): TGTGCCAGCAAAGGGGCGGTGCACCAAGAGACCCAGTACTTC. This gives the protein CASKGAVHQETQYF.

This sequence joins TRBV28 and TRBJ1-2, with TRBD1 matching over 7 bases. V gave up 6 bases and J gave up 7 bases; unmatched junction bases: 8. From germline, CDR1 is MDHEN and CDR2 SYDVKM. The CDR3 consists of 13 residues. In DNA form, the CDR3 reads TGTGCCAGCAGACCGGGACAGTTATTTGGCTACACCTTC. This translates into CASRPGQLFGYTF.

This sequence joins TRBV7-2 and TRBJ1-3; D is perhaps TRBD1 (5 bases). V gave up 5 bases and J gave up 2 bases, with 10 bases separating them. The V gene's germline CDR1 is SGHTA and CDR2 FQGNSA. The CDR3 spans 14 residues. The DNA for the CDR3 is TGTGCCAGCAGCCCCGGGACGGCTGGAAACACCATATATTTT. Encoded protein: CASSPGTAGNTIYF.

This chain joins TRBV28 and TRBJ2-5, with 8 bases aligning to TRBD1. Germline assignment: CDR1 MDHEN and CDR2 SYDVKM. This CDR3 is built from 17 residues. The V gene end was trimmed by 7 bases and the J gene end by 2 bases; junction bases not matched to a gene: 15. In DNA form, the CDR3 reads TGTGCCAGCACCGTTGGACAGGGTTTCTCTTATCAAGAGACCCAGTACTTC. It translates to CASTVGQGFSYQETQYF.

The rearrangement links TRBV30 to TRBJ1-6; D is unclear. Germline values: CDR1 GTSNPN, CDR2 SVGIG (reference sequence). Between the trimmed V and J ends, which lost 0 bases and 7 bases, there was a span of 10 bases. The CDR3 extends over 14 amino acids. The DNA for the CDR3 is TGTGCCTGGAGTGTACTGAGAGGCAATTCACCCCTCCACTTT. Translating it yields CAWSVLRGNSPLHF.

The chain is built from TRBV7-9 and TRBJ1-1; D is ambiguous. Trimming stripped 2 bases from V and 11 bases from J, with 21 bases between. CDR3 length equals 15 residues. Germline CDR1 reads SEHNR; CDR2 reads FQNEAQ (reference sequence). DNA of the CDR3: TGTGCCAGCAGCTTATTGTCCTGGGAACCGCTTGACGCTTTCTTT. The encoded protein is CASSLLSWEPLDAFF.

CDR3 DNA: TGTGCCAGCAGCCCGCGTAACTCTAGGTCTCGTTACAATGAGCAGTTCTTC. It translates to CASSPRNSRSRYNEQFF. The chain links TRBV7-2 to TRBJ2-1; no clear D. The V and J ends lost 5 bases and 4 bases respectively, with 21 bases between them. The CDR3 sequence is 17 residues long. CDR1 and CDR2 (germline): SGHTA, FQGNSA.

This clone was detected only a few times. This rearrangement joins TRBV6-6 to TRBJ1-2, with D unclear. The CDR3 contains 11 residues. With 6 bases removed from V and 8 bases from J, the gap between germline ends came to 10 bases. Germline V gene sequence: CDR1 MNHNY, CDR2 SVGAGI (reference sequence). CDR3 loop: CASRPGGGYTF. The CDR3 coding sequence is TGTGCCAGCAGGCCGGGAGGGGGCTACACCTTC.

The chain links TRBV5-1 to TRBJ2-7; 7 nucleotides agree with TRBD1. Germline V gene lookup returns CDR1 SGHRS and CDR2 YFSETQ. V lost 4 bases, J lost 6 bases, and 7 bases stayed unmatched. CDR3 length: 13 residues. The CDR3 loop reads CASSRQGVREQYF. CDR3 DNA sequence: TGCGCCAGCAGCCGCCAGGGGGTCCGCGAGCAGTACTTC.

This clone has a handful of counts. V usage is TRBV7-8 and J usage is TRBJ1-6; 9 bases fit TRBD1. The V gene's germline CDR1 is SGHVS and CDR2 FQNEAQ. V shed 5 bases and J 9 bases; nucleotides not matched to a gene: 5. The CDR3 has 14 amino acids. CDR3 amino acids: CASSLTGGTSPLHF. CDR3 nucleotide sequence: TGTGCCAGCAGCCTGACAGGGGGAACTTCACCCCTCCACTTT.